Shown below are 26 T cell receptor beta chains from a single sample sequenced in a study of blood T cell repertoires in COVID-19. Using immunoSEQ multiplex PCR, the repertoire was profiled, and TCRdb retains in-frame clones only, with some absent. The sample shows about 150,000 clones, about 92% of them seen only once. Sequenced sample: peripheral blood. All receptors derive from a human donor in a cohort sampled during active COVID-19.

The gene calls are TRBV7-3 and TRBJ2-3; D is possibly TRBD1 (6 bases). This CDR3 has 16 amino acids. Between the trimmed V and J ends, which lost 2 bases and 2 bases, there was a span of 14 bases. The germline CDR1 and CDR2 sequences are SGHTA and FQGTGA. CDR3 sequence reads: CASSLSPAGATDTQYF. The CDR3 DNA sequence: TGTGCCAGCAGCTTATCCCCAGCAGGGGCCACAGATACGCAGTATTTT.

This rearrangement joins TRBV2 to TRBJ1-2, with TRBD1 matching 8 bases. CDR1 and CDR2 (germline): SNHLY, FYNNEI. The junction had 6 bases not matched to a gene; V was cut back by 6 bases and J by 6 bases. This CDR3 has 13 amino acids. The CDR3 spells CASRLGQGNGYTF. Here the CDR3 DNA reads TGTGCCAGCAGACTCGGACAGGGTAATGGCTACACCTTC.

The chain uses TRBV11-2 and TRBJ1-2; D might be TRBD1 (6 bases). Germline CDR1 SGHAT, CDR2 FQNNGV. Trimming took 5 bases from V and 4 from J, leaving 11 bases between them. This CDR3 has 13 residues. In DNA form, the CDR3 reads TGTGCCAGCAGCACCGGACAGTCCTATGGCTACACCTTC. It is translated as CASSTGQSYGYTF. The entire variable domain, with the rest obtained from reference TRBV11-2 and TRBJ1-2, is as follows: EAGVAQSPRYKIIEKRQSVAFWCNPISGHATLYWYQQILGQGPKLLIQFQNNGVVDDSQLPKDRFSAERLKGVDSTLKIQPAKLEDSAVYLCASSTGQSYGYTFGSGTRLTVV.

The genes are TRBV5-1 and TRBJ2-3, with 11 positions matching TRBD1. Germline CDR1 and CDR2: SGHRS and YFSETQ. With V trimmed by 4 bases and J by 3 bases, 4 bases remained unmatched. This CDR3 has 15 residues. Here the CDR3 DNA reads TGCGCCAGCAGCCCGGGGACAGGGGGGACAGATACGCAGTATTTT. It translates to CASSPGTGGTDTQYF.

This clone was found once. The chain has TRBV7-9 and TRBJ2-1; D gene unclear. The CDR3 spans 12 residues. The V end was cut by 1 base, the J end by 7 bases, with 5 bases between. Looked up from germline, CDR1 is SEHNR and CDR2 is FQNEAQ (reference sequence). The CDR3 bases are TGTGCCAGCAGCTTAGGTAATAATGAGCAGTTCTTC. This sequence encodes CASSLGNNEQFF. The variable domain in full, completed from reference TRBV7-9 and TRBJ2-1, reads DTGVSQNPRHKITKRGQNVTFRCDPISEHNRLYWYRQTLGQGPEFLTYFQNEAQLEKSRLLSDRFSAERPKGSFSTLEIQRTEQGDSAMYLCASSLGNNEQFFGPGTRLTVL.

The rearrangement joins TRBV19 to TRBJ2-3, with D perhaps TRBD1 (6 bases). Trimming shortened V by 9 bases and J by 4 bases, and 11 bases separated the two germline ends. Per germline, CDR1 LNHDA and CDR2 SQIVND (reference sequence). The length of the CDR3 is 12 residues. CDR3 residues: CASQKGADTQYF. In DNA form, the CDR3 reads TGTGCCAGCCAGAAGGGGGCAGATACGCAGTATTTT. Full variable domain (remainder filled in from reference TRBV19 and TRBJ2-3): DGGITQSPKYLFRKEGQNVTLSCEQNLNHDAMYWYRQDPGQGLRLIYYSQIVNDFQKGDIAEGYSVSREKKESFPLTVTSAQKNPTAFYLCASQKGADTQYFGPGTRLTVL.

The chain has TRBV9 and TRBJ2-3; 15 bases fit TRBD2. CDR1 and CDR2 from the germline V gene are SGDLS and YYNGEE. This CDR3 contains 17 residues. The V and J ends lost 2 bases and 2 bases, in that order; junction bases with no gene match: 3. In DNA form, the CDR3 reads TGTGCCAGCAGCGTGGGACTAGCGGGGGGCTACACAGATACGCAGTATTTT. It yields the protein CASSVGLAGGYTDTQYF.

The chain carries TRBV7-9 and TRBJ2-3, with D possibly matching TRBD1 (6 bases). Trimming pared 3 bases from V and 0 bases from J, leaving 13 bases between. Looked up from germline, CDR1 is SEHNR and CDR2 is FQNEAQ (reference sequence). The CDR3 is 16 residues long. CDR3 region: CASSFGQGLSTDTQYF. CDR3 DNA sequence: TGTGCCAGCAGCTTTGGGCAGGGGCTTAGCACAGATACGCAGTATTTT.

In this sample, this clone turned up a few times. V and J are TRBV7-8 and TRBJ1-5; 10 bases agree with TRBD1. This CDR3 is built from 14 residues. Trimming at V came to 6 bases and at J to 2 bases, leaving 1 base not matched to a gene. Germline-derived CDR1 and CDR2 are SGHVS and FQNEAQ. In nucleotides, the CDR3 is TGTGCCAGCAGGACAGGGGGCGGCAATCAGCCCCAGCATTTT. Its protein is CASRTGGGNQPQHF.

The DNA of the CDR3 is TGCGCCAGCAGCCAAAGCGGGAGGGGAGGGAATCAGCCCCAGCATTTT. It specifies CASSQSGRGGNQPQHF. The gene calls are TRBV4-1 and TRBJ1-5; weak D call: TRBD1 (5 bases). This CDR3 spans 16 amino acids. From germline, CDR1 is MGHRA and CDR2 YSYEKL. V lost 2 bases, J lost 4 bases, and 15 bases lay in between.

This chain joins TRBV3-1 (or the pseudogene TRBV3-2) and TRBJ2-5; D not certain. Per the germline V gene, CDR1 is LGHDT and CDR2 is YNNKEL (reference sequence). V was pared by 3 bases and J by 5 bases, with 10 bases between. CDR3 length: 13 amino acids. Here the CDR3 DNA reads TGTGCCAGCAGCCAGAAGGAGACGGAGACCCAGTACTTC. Translated, it gives CASSQKETETQYF.

This rearrangement joins TRBV19 to TRBJ1-2; 9 nucleotides align to TRBD1. V trimming: 4 bases; J trimming: 8 bases; junction bases outside the gene matches: 14. The CDR3 is 16 amino acids. Germline V gene data show CDR1 as LNHDA and CDR2 as SQIVND (reference sequence). CDR3 DNA sequence: TGTGCCAGTAGTACCCACCTTATACAGGGGGCTTGGGGCTACACCTTC. Its protein is CASSTHLIQGAWGYTF.

This clone was seen only once. The chain combines TRBV5-1 with TRBJ2-3; no firm D call. The CDR3 totals 14 residues. From germline, CDR1 is SGHRS and CDR2 YFSETQ. Trimming pared 4 bases from V and 5 bases from J, leaving 14 bases between. The CDR3 loop is CASSNTRGIDTQYF. The CDR3 DNA follows: TGCGCCAGCAGCAACACGAGAGGAATAGATACGCAGTATTTT.

The rearrangement uses TRBV4-1 and TRBJ1-2; maybe TRBD1 (5 bases). CDR3 length: 18 residues. From germline, CDR1 is MGHRA and CDR2 YSYEKL. V lost 0 bases and J 1 base, leaving 18 bases between the germline ends. Written as DNA, the CDR3 is TGCGCCAGCAGCCAAGATTATGTCGTCTCAGGGCTTAACTATGGCTACACCTTC. Protein: CASSQDYVVSGLNYGYTF.

The J gene is TRBJ2-3, the V gene TRBV5-1; D gene uncertain. The ends were cut back, 1 base at V and 4 bases at J, with 19 bases in the middle. The V gene's germline CDR1 is SGHRS and CDR2 YFSETQ. The CDR3 totals 17 residues. CDR3 residues: CASSLLGTAVAADTQYF. Written as DNA, the CDR3 is TGCGCCAGCAGCTTGTTAGGTACGGCGGTCGCCGCAGATACGCAGTATTTT. The whole variable domain, remainder taken from reference TRBV5-1 and TRBJ2-3, is KAGVTQTPRYLIKTRGQQVTLSCSPISGHRSVSWYQQTPGQGLQFLFEYFSETQRNKGNFPGRFSGRQFSNSRSEMNVSTLELGDSALYLCASSLLGTAVAADTQYFGPGTRLTVL.

V usage is TRBV7-9 and J usage is TRBJ1-1; TRBD1 might be the D (5 bases). V was shortened by 2 bases and J by 6 bases, with 13 bases between the two germline ends. Germline-derived CDR1 and CDR2 are SEHNR and FQNEAQ (reference sequence). The CDR3 length is 14 residues. CDR3 bases: TGTGCCAGCAGCTTACAGGGTCCCAAGGCTGAAGCTTTCTTT. As protein: CASSLQGPKAEAFF.

J is TRBJ2-7 and V is TRBV6-2 or TRBV6-3; the match to TRBD2 covers 10 bases. This CDR3 has 17 amino acids. J gave up 3 bases and V 2 bases, and 10 bases lay outside the gene matches. Germline CDR1 reads MNHEY; CDR2 reads SVGEGT. CDR3 nucleotides: TGTGCCAGCAGTTACCCGCGGGGAGCGGGGGGGAACTACGAGCAGTACTTC. This gives the protein CASSYPRGAGGNYEQYF.

This chain joins TRBV4-2 and TRBJ2-7; unclear D gene. The V gene lost 0 bases and the J gene lost 4 bases, with 13 bases spanning the gap. From germline, CDR1 is LGHNA and CDR2 YNFKEQ. The CDR3 has 15 residues. The CDR3 is CASSQEVLLGYEQYF. As DNA, the CDR3 is TGTGCCAGCAGCCAAGAGGTACTTCTCGGGTACGAGCAGTACTTC.

The genes are TRBV20-1 and TRBJ2-5, with D unclear. CDR1 DFQATT and CDR2 SNEGSKA come from the germline V gene (reference sequence). With 3 bases removed from V and 3 bases from J, the gap between germline ends came to 5 bases. The CDR3 has 11 amino acids. The CDR3 region is CSASSKETQYF. The CDR3 DNA is TGCAGTGCTAGCAGTAAAGAGACCCAGTACTTC.

This chain links TRBV27 with TRBJ1-1, with a tentative D call TRBD1 (5 bases). The germline V and J ends were trimmed by 3 bases and 0 bases, with 8 bases remaining between them. CDR1 MNHEY and CDR2 SMNVEV come from the germline V gene (reference sequence). This CDR3 region has 14 residues. The CDR3 is CASSLTALNTEAFF. CDR3 DNA: TGTGCCAGCAGTTTGACAGCCTTGAACACTGAAGCTTTCTTT.

This clone was detected only once. The chain employs TRBV4-3 and TRBJ2-3; D might be TRBD1 (5 bases). The germline V and J ends were trimmed by 0 bases and 2 bases, with 18 bases remaining between them. The CDR3 covers 18 residues. The germline V gene has CDR1 LGHNA and CDR2 YSLEER. In nucleotides, the CDR3 is TGCGCCAGCAGCCAAGATCGCTTCACAACAGGAGTCACAGATACGCAGTATTTT. It yields the protein CASSQDRFTTGVTDTQYF.

V usage is TRBV6-2 or TRBV6-3 and J usage is TRBJ2-7, with 13 bases fitting TRBD2. This CDR3 contains 17 residues. V trimming: 1 base; J trimming: 5 bases; junction bases outside the gene matches: 8. Germline assignment: CDR1 MNHEY and CDR2 SVGEGT. CDR3 loop: CASSYLSTSGGSHEQYF. CDR3 nucleotides: TGTGCCAGCAGTTACTTATCGACTAGCGGGGGGTCCCACGAGCAGTACTTC.

This chain uses TRBV15 with TRBJ1-2, with D perhaps matching TRBD1 (5 bases). The germline gives CDR1 LNHNV, CDR2 YYDKDF (reference sequence). V lost 1 base and J lost 7, with 13 bases in between. This CDR3 comprises 14 residues. CDR3 amino acids: CATSRVQARGGYTF. DNA of the CDR3: TGTGCCACCAGCAGAGTACAGGCCCGTGGTGGCTACACCTTC.

The chain has TRBV12-3 or TRBV12-4 and TRBJ1-1; D not resolved. The CDR3 spans 12 residues. Trimming cost V 5 bases and J 5 bases, with 9 bases left between them. The CDR3 protein is CASSATGTEAFF. CDR3 bases: TGTGCCAGCAGTGCCACGGGGACTGAAGCTTTCTTT.

The CDR3 DNA is TGTGCCAGCAGCCAAGAGGCGGGGGCGGCCTATGGCTACACCTTC. It translates to CASSQEAGAAYGYTF. The V gene is TRBV14, the J gene TRBJ1-2, with D possibly being TRBD1 (6 bases). CDR3 size: 15 residues. Per the germline V gene, CDR1 is SGHDN and CDR2 is FVKESK. V shed 0 bases and J shed 4 bases, with 12 bases lying between them.

The chain employs TRBV7-6 and TRBJ2-3; TRBD2 matches 12 bases. Germline V gene lookup returns CDR1 SGHVS and CDR2 FNYEAQ. The CDR3 length is 16 residues. This chain's CDR3 is CASGLAGGPSLDTQYF. The CDR3, as DNA: TGTGCAAGCGGGCTAGCGGGGGGGCCTAGCCTTGATACGCAGTATTTT.